A single sample gave rise to the 4 T cell receptor beta chains below, sequenced in a study of shared clonotypes between healthy human individuals. The assay was immunoSEQ multiplex PCR, and TCRdb's table has in-frame clones only and misses some. Of under 2,500,000 clones listed, approximately 94% are singletons. The sequencing sample was made of naive CD4+ T cells sorted from blood. Specified subset: CD45RA+ positively selected. The receptor source for this set is a man between 18 and 29 years old in good health.

The chain employs TRBV5-1 and TRBJ2-6; D is unclear. There are 16 residues in the CDR3. Per germline, CDR1 SGHRS and CDR2 YFSETQ. V was clipped by 4 bases and J by 1 base, with 12 bases between them. The CDR3 here is CASSLTPGSGANVLTF. The CDR3 region has the DNA TGCGCCAGCAGCCTGACCCCAGGATCTGGGGCCAACGTCCTGACTTTC.

This clone was counted once. The chain uses TRBV6-1 and TRBJ2-2; perhaps TRBD2 as D (5 bases). CDR3 size: 15 residues. Per germline, CDR1 MNHNS and CDR2 SASEGT. V was pared by 5 bases and J by 8 bases, with 18 bases between. The CDR3, as DNA: TGTGCCAGCAGTCCGGAGCGGCCACGCTTAGGGGAGCTGTTTTTT. This codes for CASSPERPRLGELFF.

The CDR3 coding sequence is TGCAGCGTCGGAACCCGCTTTTTTAGAGTAGCGCGGGATAGCACAGATACGCAGTATTTT. Its translation is CSVGTRFFRVARDSTDTQYF. V and J are TRBV29-1 and TRBJ2-3; perhaps TRBD2 as D (6 bases). Per germline, CDR1 SQVTM and CDR2 ANQGSEA. The CDR3 runs to 20 residues. Trimming took 6 bases from V and 0 from J, leaving 31 bases between them.

About this clone itself: Other nucleotide sequences in the sample specify the same CDR3. The chain carries TRBV27 and TRBJ1-1; 11 positions match TRBD1. The germline V gene has CDR1 MNHEY and CDR2 SMNVEV (reference sequence). The V segment lost 0 bases and the J segment 5 bases; nucleotides outside the gene matches: 2. This CDR3 has 15 residues. CDR3 in amino acids: CASSLSGTGGTEAFF. DNA for the CDR3: TGTGCCAGCAGTTTATCGGGGACAGGGGGGACTGAAGCTTTCTTT.